This entry concerns a single T cell receptor beta chain. V lost 3 bases and J 2 bases, leaving 13 bases between the germline ends. This CDR3 comprises 15 residues. Germline CDR1 is ENHRY and CDR2 is SYGVKD. Residents of about two dozen US areas, aged roughly 18 to 89 years, made up the participants. Participants reported their clinical history, and cohort assignment relied on those reports. These data come from a study of blood T cell repertoires in COVID-19. TCRdb keeps only in-frame clones here, not all; method: immunoSEQ multiplex PCR. The repertoire holds about 200,000 clones, with 70% to 85% as singletons.

The chain uses TRBV10-3 and TRBJ1-2, with D possibly matching TRBD1 (5 bases). The clonotype originates from a man aged 35 to 55 who had recovered from COVID-19. The specimen was PBMCs or T cells enriched from blood (not recorded which). The CDR3 DNA sequence: TGTGCCATCAGTGAAAGGGCAGGGATGAACTATGGCTACACCTTC. Its protein product is CAISERAGMNYGYTF.